This T cell receptor (beta chain) was found in a study of OX40 agonist ivuxolimab in advanced cancers. Remarks on this clone: Its antigen is currently unknown.

The method was immunoSEQ multiplex PCR; TCRdb's version includes in-frame clones alone and lacks a portion of them. The sample comprises fewer than 25,000 clones, 78% of which are singletons, and about 1.5% rests with the top ten. The study, taken as a whole, reports: Among expanded peripheral T cells, antigen specificity went undetermined. Clonal expansion among partial responders at 0.1-3.0 mg/kg ranked near the lowest.

This CDR3 has 14 amino acids. From germline, CDR1 is GTSNPN and CDR2 SVGIG (reference sequence). The J segment lost 1 base and the V segment lost 4 bases, leaving 2 bases of the junction unmatched. The material was CD4+ or CD8+ T cells sorted from blood, obtained in a trial of the OX40 agonist ivuxolimab. The TCR was taken from an adult with an advanced solid tumor such as melanoma, head and neck, liver or kidney cancer. The V call is TRBV30, the J call TRBJ2-2, with TRBD1 matching over 8 bases. In DNA, the CDR3 is TGTGCCTGGAACGACAGGGGGAACACCGGGGAGCTGTTTTTT. Translating gives CAWNDRGNTGELFF.